The sequence of this T cell receptor (beta chain) was determined in a study of cytomegalovirus exposure and HLA in healthy donors. Repertoires were generated with immunoSEQ multiplex PCR, while TCRdb's copy carries only in-frame clones and drops some. The sample gives around 150,000 clones, just under 85% of which show up once; 25% to 30% is in the top ten. The CDR3 is 13 residues long. The V gene's germline CDR1 is SGHRS and CDR2 YFSETQ. V was cut by 2 bases and J by 6 bases, with 11 bases left in between. The V and J genes are TRBV5-1 and TRBJ1-2; no firm D call. Sequencing input: PBMCs. This receptor was taken from a man aged 30-40 years in good health and CMV-seropositive. The CDR3 coding sequence is TGCGCCAGCAGCTTAACCGGACTTGATGGCTACACCTTC. Protein product: CASSLTGLDGYTF.